This TCR beta chain was identified during a study of blood T cell repertoires in COVID-19 (TCRdb year 2020). At the level of the whole study: Samples from collaborators originated in the United States, Italy and Spain and spanned both the acute and convalescent phases of COVID-19. The material from the prospective study consisted of cDNA or gDNA derived from T cells, B-cell-depleted T cells, or PBMCs. Subjects who had been exposed to COVID-19, were actively infected with it, or had recovered from it provided the deeply sampled blood TCRbeta repertoires that made up the dataset. The repertoires were released in a freely available public database intended as a resource for research on the immune response to SARS-CoV-2. Samples were obtained from the ongoing ImmuneRACE study (first 160 participants) and from approximately 1,200 subjects provided by 6 global collaborators. Nearly every sample came with metadata listing a de-identified subject ID, COVID-19 status, age in years and sex. HLA class I and class II types, where available, came from metadata supplied by the sample provider rather than from assay-based typing. The paper as a whole reports these results and caveats: The quantity of clinical and demographic metadata differed by source and by participant and was supplied without curation.

TCRbeta CDR3 regions were amplified from genomic DNA using the immunoSEQ Assay, a bias-controlled multiplex PCR. In the paper's pipeline: Nucleated cell counts per sample were estimated from amplification of reference gene primers within the assay. To quantify the absolute abundance of each unique TCRbeta CDR3 rearrangement, sequence reads were collapsed and filtered. For each sample, productive Simpson clonality was calculated as the square root of Simpson's diversity index over productive rearrangements. Sourced from immuneACCESS, this table was stored by TCRdb with only in-frame sequences that have V and J called. A share of the clones is absent; for the studies checked, an unresolved V gene accounts for under half, and the remainder has no known explanation. D and trimming come from the DNA, and the V and J calls and clone size come from that table. Present in this sample are about 200,000 clones, about 80% of which were seen just once. About 15% of the sample rests with the top ten.

A word on this clone: No antigen is known for it. Nothing much larger sits one base from this clone, and base qualities are not available.

In the prospective study, participants were about 18 to 100 years old, resided in about two dozen geographic areas of the United States, and were enrolled through a virtual design. To assign participants to cohorts, the prospective study relied on clinical history that participants themselves reported in a screening survey and a study questionnaire. ImmuneRACE Cohort 3 recovered participants were defined by two consecutive negative NP/OP PCR tests, healthcare professional clearance, or symptom resolution. In the prospective study, mobile phlebotomists collected whole blood, serum and a nasopharyngeal or oropharyngeal swab from each participant. Prospective study participants could optionally give additional blood draws and questionnaires over an approximately two-month period. Prospective study blood samples were shipped either frozen or at room temperature before DNA extraction. V is trimmed back by 6 bases and J by 3 bases, and the junction contains 4 bases that no gene match accounts for. Via the germline V gene, CDR1 is SQVTM and CDR2 ANQGSEA. From the cysteine up to the phenylalanine, the CDR3 has a length of 13 residues. Only CDR3 DNA is held: 39 bases, read in frame from base 1.

Sequencing was carried out using PBMCs or T cells enriched from blood (not recorded which). The clonotype was recovered from a man aged 35 to 55 who had recovered from COVID-19. The sequence joins TRBV29-1 to TRBJ1-2; a stretch of 10 junction bases matches TRBD1. The CDR3 loop reads CSVGQGTDYGYTF. The DNA reads as follows: TGCAGCGTGGGACAGGGGACAGACTATGGCTACACCTTC.